A selection of T cell receptor beta chains follows, all from one sample in a study of cytomegalovirus exposure and HLA in healthy donors. Produced via immunoSEQ multiplex PCR; TCRdb's table is partial and in-frame only. The table includes some 88,000 clones, roughly 74% detected once. The sequenced material came from PBMCs. The source of these receptors is a woman aged 18-30 years in good health and CMV-seropositive. Both conserved end residues are trimmed from each CDR3.

TRBV18 | ASSPPGRLATQPQH
TRBV6-6 | ASSRGGPGELF
TRBV7-9 | ASSPGTGGETQY
TRBV29-1 | SVWEGTEAF
TRBV5-1 | ASSLVGTSSLNEQF
TRBV2 | ASSVLNEQF
TRBV28 | ASNKQGFYGYT
TRBV2 | ASSAGAGGLHEQY
TRBV28 | ASSTSVYQETQY
TRBV7-2 | ASSLAGAFINEQF
TRBV2 | ASLLAGGLGRTDTQY
TRBV7-2 | ASSYQAAGGSDTQY
TRBV9 | ASSVGGAVEQF
TRBV28 | AISRGGLRETQY
TRBV7-2 | ASSTAQGAISYGYT
TRBV9 | ASSVEGAGANEKLF
TRBV7-9 | ASSEDRHHSYEQY
TRBV27 | ASCRGLNTEAF